Sequencing of this TCR beta chain was carried out in a study of response to subunit inactivated influenza vaccine. Each CDR3 protein gets one entry after TCRdb re-called the RT-PCR reads with MiXCR. Of around 250,000 distinct CDR3 sequences detected, 9% to 15% appear once; the ten largest clones hold 7.5% to 10%. Study-wide findings and caveats: Authors suggested each seasonal flu vaccination may recruit only limited numbers of new T cells.

This clonotype appeared a few times. Its antigen is still unknown. Germline values: CDR1 SNHLY, CDR2 FYNNEI. The ends lost 6 bases at V and 4 bases at J; junction bases unmatched: 6. The CDR3 runs to 16 residues. The source of this sequence is a man in his forties or fifties who received an inactivated influenza vaccine. The specimen comprised non-naive T cells sorted from PBMCs, sampled around 14 days before vaccination. The chain is built from TRBV2 and TRBJ2-3; 14 nucleotides agree with TRBD2. This CDR3 is CASSRTSGGSADTQYF. The CDR3 DNA reads as TGTGCCAGCAGCCGGACTAGCGGGGGGTCCGCAGATACGCAGTATTTT.